The rows below give T cell receptor beta chains drawn from one sample of a study of T-cell reconstitution after alpha-beta-depleted transplantation in children. A single record per CDR3 protein comes from TCRdb applying MiXCR to the PCR reads. The sample holds 500,000 to 650,000 distinct CDR3 sequences, 10% to 15% seen once. The sequenced sample was PBMCs, mostly from graft donor cells, obtained 360 days after TCRalphabeta/CD19-depleted stem cell transplant. All receptors come from a male patient aged 10-17 years who had a stem cell transplant for acute myeloid leukemia, so the T cells may come from the graft donor. The CDR3 runs from the conserved cysteine through the conserved F or W. D genes are given only for firm matches. Clone size is stated in some rows and not others, as once, few, many or a class when expanded.

v_gene,len,d_gene,abundance,j_gene,CDR3nt,CDR3aa
TRBV6-2/TRBV6-3,15,-,-,TRBJ2-3,TGTGCCAGCAGCCCACTCCGGTCCACCACAGATACGCAGTATTTT,CASSPLRSTTDTQYF
TRBV9,14,-,many,TRBJ2-7,TGTGCCAGCAGCTTGGGAACATTGCCCTACGAGCAGTACTTC,CASSLGTLPYEQYF
TRBV5-6,18,TRBD2,few,TRBJ2-7,TGTGCCAGCAGCTTGGTGACAATAGCGGGACTTGGGGCCTACGAGCAGTACTTC,CASSLVTIAGLGAYEQYF
TRBV4-2,14,-,few,TRBJ1-6,TGTGCCAGCAGCGAGGGCTCCTATAATTCACCCCTCCACTTT,CASSEGSYNSPLHF
TRBV20-1,16,-,-,TRBJ1-5,TGCAGTGCTAGAGAACAGGGAAGAGGGGGCAATCAGCCCCAGCATTTT,CSAREQGRGGNQPQHF
TRBV7-6,19,TRBD2,-,TRBJ2-1,TGTGCCAGCAGCTTAGCCCCTCCTAGCGGGACTAACTCCTACAATGAGCAGTTCTTC,CASSLAPPSGTNSYNEQFF
TRBV12-3/TRBV12-4,17,TRBD2,few,TRBJ2-7,TGTGCCAGCAGTTCCGGACTAGCGGGAGGGCCGGGCTACGAGCAGTACTTC,CASSSGLAGGPGYEQYF
TRBV12-3/TRBV12-4,14,TRBD1,-,TRBJ2-7,TGTGCCAGCAGTGCAAGACAGGGGAGGAACGAGCAGTACTTC,CASSARQGRNEQYF
TRBV2,16,TRBD2,few,TRBJ2-2,TGTGCCAGCAGTGATAGAGCGGGAGCTAGCACCGGGGAGCTGTTTTTT,CASSDRAGASTGELFF
TRBV20-1,14,TRBD2,-,TRBJ2-7,TGCAGTGCTAGGGGGGGACTAGCCCCCTACGAGCAGTACTTC,CSARGGLAPYEQYF
TRBV11-1,18,TRBD2,few,TRBJ2-2,TGTGCCAGCAGCTTAATTACCAAGCGGGAGGAGAACACCGGGGAGCTGTTTTTT,CASSLITKREENTGELFF
TRBV20-1,18,TRBD2,few,TRBJ2-1,TGCAGTGCTAGAGGGGGACTAGCGGGAGGGCCCTCCTACAATGAGCAGTTCTTC,CSARGGLAGGPSYNEQFF
TRBV29-1,13,-,-,TRBJ2-7,TGCAGCGCCGGGACCAGCCATGATGGCGAGCAGTACTTC,CSAGTSHDGEQYF
TRBV6-2/TRBV6-3,12,-,few,TRBJ1-3,TGTGCCAGCAATTCGTTCGGAAACACCATATATTTT,CASNSFGNTIYF
TRBV29-1,16,-,many,TRBJ2-1,TGCAGCGTTGAAAGGGCCTTGGCGGGTACCCACAATGAGCAGTTCTTC,CSVERALAGTHNEQFF